This T cell receptor beta chain is from a study of T cell responses to AZD1222 COVID-19 vaccine. The germline V gene has CDR1 LNHDA and CDR2 SQIVND (reference sequence). CDR3 length equals 14 residues. J was trimmed by 4 bases and V by 5 bases; bases with no gene match: 7. The method was immunoSEQ multiplex PCR; TCRdb's version includes in-frame clones alone and lacks a portion of them. The sample lists 80,000 to 90,000 clones, about 90% seen once, with approximately 5.6% in the top ten. The sample holds a few counts of this clone. The clonotype was recovered from an adult in good health. The sample was peripheral blood, taken on day 0 of AZD1222 vaccination. The chain employs TRBV19 and TRBJ1-1; the match to TRBD1 covers 7 bases. CDR3 protein: CASSAARGFTEAFF. CDR3 nucleotides: TGTGCCAGTAGTGCTGCCAGGGGGTTCACTGAAGCTTTCTTT.